The T cell receptor (beta chain) described here comes from a study of vaccination and CD4 T cells after COVID-19. This CDR3 has 15 residues. CDR1 is SNHLY and CDR2 is FYNNEI in the germline V gene. V lost 6 bases and J lost 8; bases outside the gene matches: 8. An Oncomine TCR Beta short-read assay was used to sequence the DNA from cultured CD4+ T cells. Genomic DNA was isolated from cultured CD4+ T cells. Each CDR3 protein is one row after TCRdb ran MiXCR on the PCR reads. This table holds fewer than 9,500 distinct CDR3 sequences, 30% to 35% found once. Documented treatment: roughly 10-day PBMC culture with coronavirus spike peptide pools or control peptides (ViraFEST assay). CD4+ T cells of the unexposed donor were collected before the COVID-19 pandemic (2011-2018). After expanding antigen-specific T cells with peptide pools, ViraFEST sequenced their TCRs. When enough cells were available, unexposed-donor CD4+ T cells were probed with SARS-CoV-2 S/N and four cold-coronavirus spikes.

A word on this clonotype: Its antigen remains unidentified.

This chain connects TRBV2 to TRBJ2-1, with 12 nucleotides matching TRBD2. The sample consisted of CD4+ T cells from blood, cultured in vitro. The clonotype originates from a human donor in good health. CDR3: CASSETSGSGYEQFF. In DNA, the CDR3 is TGTGCCAGCAGCGAGACTAGCGGGAGCGGGTATGAGCAGTTCTTC.